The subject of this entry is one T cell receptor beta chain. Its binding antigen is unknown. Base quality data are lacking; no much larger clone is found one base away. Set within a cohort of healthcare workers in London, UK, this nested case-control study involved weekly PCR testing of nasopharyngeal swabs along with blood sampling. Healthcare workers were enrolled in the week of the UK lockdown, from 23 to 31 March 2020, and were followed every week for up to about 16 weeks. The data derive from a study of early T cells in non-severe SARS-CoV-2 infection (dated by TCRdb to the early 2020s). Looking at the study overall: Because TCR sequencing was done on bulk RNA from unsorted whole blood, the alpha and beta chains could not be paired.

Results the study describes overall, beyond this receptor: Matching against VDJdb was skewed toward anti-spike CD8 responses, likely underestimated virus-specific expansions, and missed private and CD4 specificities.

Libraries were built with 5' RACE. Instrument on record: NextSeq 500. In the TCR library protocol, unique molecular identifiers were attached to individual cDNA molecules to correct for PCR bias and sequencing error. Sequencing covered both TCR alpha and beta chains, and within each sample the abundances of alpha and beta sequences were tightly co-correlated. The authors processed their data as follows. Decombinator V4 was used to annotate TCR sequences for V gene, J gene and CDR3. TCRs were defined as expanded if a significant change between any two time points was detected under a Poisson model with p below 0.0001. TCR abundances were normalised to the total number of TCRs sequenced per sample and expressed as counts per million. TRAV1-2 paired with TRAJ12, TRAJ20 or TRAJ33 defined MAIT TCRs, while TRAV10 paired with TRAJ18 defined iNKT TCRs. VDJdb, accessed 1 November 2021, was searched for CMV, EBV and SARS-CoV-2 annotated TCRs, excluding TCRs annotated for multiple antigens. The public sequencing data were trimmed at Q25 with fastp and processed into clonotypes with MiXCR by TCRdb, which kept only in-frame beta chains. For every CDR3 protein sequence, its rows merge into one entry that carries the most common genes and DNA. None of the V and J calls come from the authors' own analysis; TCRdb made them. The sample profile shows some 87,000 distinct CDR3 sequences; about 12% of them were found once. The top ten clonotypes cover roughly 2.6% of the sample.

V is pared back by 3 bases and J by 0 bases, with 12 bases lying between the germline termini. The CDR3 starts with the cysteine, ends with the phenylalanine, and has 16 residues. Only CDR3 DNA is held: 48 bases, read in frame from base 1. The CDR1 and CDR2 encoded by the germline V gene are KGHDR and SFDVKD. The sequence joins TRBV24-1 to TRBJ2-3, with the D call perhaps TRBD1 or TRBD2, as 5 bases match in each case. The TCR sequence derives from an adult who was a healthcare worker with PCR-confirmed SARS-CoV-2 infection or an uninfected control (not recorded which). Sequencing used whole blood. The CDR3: CATSDRRDGSTDTQYF. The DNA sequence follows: TGTGCCACCAGTGATCGCCGGGACGGAAGCACAGATACGCAGTATTTT.